This T cell receptor beta chain was sequenced during a study of cytomegalovirus exposure and HLA in healthy donors. This clone was counted between two and nine times. What it binds is unknown. Study findings and constraints: Many donors shared some public TCRs, even though most TCR sequences were rare.

A multiplex PCR was run with 60 Vbeta primers and 13 Jbeta primers. Method: immunoSEQ multiplex PCR; TCRdb's copy keeps in-frame clones and lacks some. The sample contains 25,000 to 30,000 clones, roughly 60% of which appear only once. Germline V lookup: CDR1 SEHNR, CDR2 FQNEAQ (reference sequence). Germline trimming cut 4 bases from V and 5 bases from J; bases unmatched to any gene: 7. The CDR3 extends over 14 amino acids. The rearrangement links TRBV7-9 to TRBJ1-2, with 7 bases fitting TRBD1. The sequencing input was PBMCs. The sequence was collected from a male donor in good health and CMV-seropositive. Here the CDR3 reads CASSSGQASYGYTF. The CDR3 bases are TGTGCCAGCAGCTCCGGACAGGCGTCGTATGGCTACACCTTC.